This entry concerns a single T cell receptor (beta chain). This CDR3 is built from 12 residues. The germline gives CDR1 WNHNN, CDR2 SYGVQD (reference sequence). The V and J ends lost 7 bases and 8 bases respectively, with 14 bases between them. This sample is drawn from a study of T cell responses to AZD1222 COVID-19 vaccine. TCRdb's table, derived via immunoSEQ multiplex PCR, lists solely in-frame clones and lacks some. The sample carries 65,000 to 75,000 clones, 80% recorded once. The sample consisted of peripheral blood, taken 28 days after the second AZD1222 dose. This TCR was recovered from an adult who received the AZD1222 COVID-19 vaccine. The chain recombines TRBV10-1 with TRBJ1-2, with no clear D. This chain's CDR3 is CASISPGGGYTF. The CDR3 coding sequence is TGCGCCAGCATATCTCCTGGTGGGGGCTACACCTTC.